The entry below describes one T cell receptor beta chain. Its antigen is unidentified. The V gene's germline CDR1 is SQVTM and CDR2 ANQGSEA. CDR3 size: 12 residues. V lost 4 bases and J lost 6, with 13 bases in between. This record belongs to a study of radiotherapy plus CTLA-4 blockade in lung cancer. Study summary: Disease control was achieved by 31% of patients, and objective responses by 18%. Study results and limitations: The study found tumor-derived TCR clones expanded in blood after radiotherapy plus ipilimumab.

The assay was immunoSEQ multiplex PCR, and TCRdb's table has in-frame clones only and misses some. The table records nearly 95,000 clones, 82% of them present only once. The sequenced sample was peripheral blood, obtained from a patient treated with radiotherapy plus ipilimumab. This TCR derives from a human donor with non-small cell lung cancer that progressed on radiotherapy plus ipilimumab. The chain carries TRBV29-1 and TRBJ2-7; TRBD1 is a possible D gene (7 bases). The CDR3 bases are TGCAGCGTTGTTTCCCAGGGGGGCGAGCAGTACTTC. As protein: CSVVSQGGEQYF.